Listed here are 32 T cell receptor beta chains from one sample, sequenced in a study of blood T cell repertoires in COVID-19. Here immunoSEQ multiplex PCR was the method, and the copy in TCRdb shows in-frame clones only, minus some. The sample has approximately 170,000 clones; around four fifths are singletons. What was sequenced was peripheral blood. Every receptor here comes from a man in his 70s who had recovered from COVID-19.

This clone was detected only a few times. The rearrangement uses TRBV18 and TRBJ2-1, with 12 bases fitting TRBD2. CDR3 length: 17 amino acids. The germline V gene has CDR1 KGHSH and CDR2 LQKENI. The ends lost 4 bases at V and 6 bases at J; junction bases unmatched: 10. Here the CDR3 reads CASSQLAGGPISNEQFF. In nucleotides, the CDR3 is TGTGCCAGCTCACAGCTAGCGGGAGGGCCCATTAGCAATGAGCAGTTCTTC.

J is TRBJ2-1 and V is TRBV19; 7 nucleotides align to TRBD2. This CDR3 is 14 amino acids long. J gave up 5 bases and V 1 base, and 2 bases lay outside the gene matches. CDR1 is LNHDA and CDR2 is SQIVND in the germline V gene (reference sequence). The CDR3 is CASSIVGTNNEQFF. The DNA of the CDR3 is TGTGCCAGTAGTATAGTAGGGACTAACAATGAGCAGTTCTTC.

CDR3 nucleotide sequence: TGTGCCAGCAGCCCCATCGGGCCGGGACAGGGGTACGAGCAGTACTTC. Translation gives CASSPIGPGQGYEQYF. The genes are TRBV7-9 and TRBJ2-7, with TRBD1 identical over 10 bases. In germline, CDR1 is SEHNR, CDR2 FQNEAQ (reference sequence). With 5 bases clipped from V and 4 bases from J, the junction kept 11 bases outside the gene matches. The length of the CDR3 is 16 residues.

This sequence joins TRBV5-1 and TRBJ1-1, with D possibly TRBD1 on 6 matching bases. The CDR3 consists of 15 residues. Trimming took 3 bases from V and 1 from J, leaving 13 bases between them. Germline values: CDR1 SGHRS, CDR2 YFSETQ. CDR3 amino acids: CASSYGQTSNTEAFF. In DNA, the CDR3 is TGCGCCAGCAGCTACGGACAGACATCGAACACTGAAGCTTTCTTT.

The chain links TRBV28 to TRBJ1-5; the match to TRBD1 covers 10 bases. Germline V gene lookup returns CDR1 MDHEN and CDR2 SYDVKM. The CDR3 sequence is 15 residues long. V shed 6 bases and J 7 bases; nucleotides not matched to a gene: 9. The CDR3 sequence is CASSPETGGRQPQHF. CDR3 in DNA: TGTGCCAGCAGCCCTGAGACAGGGGGCCGACAGCCCCAGCATTTT.

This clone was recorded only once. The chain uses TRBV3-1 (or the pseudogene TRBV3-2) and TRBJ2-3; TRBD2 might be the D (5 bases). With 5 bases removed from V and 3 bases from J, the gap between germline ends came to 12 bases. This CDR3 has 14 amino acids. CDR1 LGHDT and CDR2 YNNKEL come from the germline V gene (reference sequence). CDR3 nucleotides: TGTGCCAGCAGCATACTAGTGAGTACAGATACGCAGTATTTT. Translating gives CASSILVSTDTQYF.

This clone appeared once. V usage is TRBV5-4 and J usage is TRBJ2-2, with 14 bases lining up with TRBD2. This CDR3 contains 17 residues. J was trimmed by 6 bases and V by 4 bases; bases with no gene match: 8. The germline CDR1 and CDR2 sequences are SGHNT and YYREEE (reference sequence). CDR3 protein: CASSTGLAGVGAGELFF. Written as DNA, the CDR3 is TGTGCCAGCAGCACGGGACTAGCGGGAGTAGGCGCCGGGGAGCTGTTTTTT.

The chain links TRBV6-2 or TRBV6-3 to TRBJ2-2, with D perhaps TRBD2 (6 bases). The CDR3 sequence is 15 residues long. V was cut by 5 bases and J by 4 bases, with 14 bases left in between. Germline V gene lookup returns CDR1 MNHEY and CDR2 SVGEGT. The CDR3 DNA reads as TGTGCCAGCAGTGGGCGGGGACGCTCCACCGGGGAGCTGTTTTTT. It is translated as CASSGRGRSTGELFF.

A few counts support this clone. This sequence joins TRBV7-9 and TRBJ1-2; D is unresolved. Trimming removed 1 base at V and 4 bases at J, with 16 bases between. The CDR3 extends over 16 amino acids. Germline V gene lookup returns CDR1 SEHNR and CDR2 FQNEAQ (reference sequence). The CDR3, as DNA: TGTGCCAGCAGCTTAGAATGGAGGGATCCAGGCTATGGCTACACCTTC. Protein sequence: CASSLEWRDPGYGYTF.

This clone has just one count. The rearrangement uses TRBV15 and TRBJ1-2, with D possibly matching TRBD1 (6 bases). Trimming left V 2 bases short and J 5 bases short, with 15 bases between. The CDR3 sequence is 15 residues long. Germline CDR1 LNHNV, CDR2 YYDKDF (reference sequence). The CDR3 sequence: CATSRRVGQGYGYTF. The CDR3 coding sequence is TGTGCCACCAGCAGAAGAGTGGGGCAGGGGTATGGCTACACCTTC.

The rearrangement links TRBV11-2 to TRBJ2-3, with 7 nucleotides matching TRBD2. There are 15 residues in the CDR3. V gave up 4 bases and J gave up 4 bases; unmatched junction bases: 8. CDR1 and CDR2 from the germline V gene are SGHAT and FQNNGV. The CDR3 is CASSSSQAGADTQYF. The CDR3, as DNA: TGTGCCAGCAGCTCCTCCCAGGCGGGGGCAGATACGCAGTATTTT.

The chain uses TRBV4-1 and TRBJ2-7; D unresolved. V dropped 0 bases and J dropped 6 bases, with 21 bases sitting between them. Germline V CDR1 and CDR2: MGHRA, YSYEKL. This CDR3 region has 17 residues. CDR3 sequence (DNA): TGCGCCAGCAGCCAAGATCATAGTAGCCTCGCCGGTTTCGAGCAGTACTTC. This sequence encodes CASSQDHSSLAGFEQYF.

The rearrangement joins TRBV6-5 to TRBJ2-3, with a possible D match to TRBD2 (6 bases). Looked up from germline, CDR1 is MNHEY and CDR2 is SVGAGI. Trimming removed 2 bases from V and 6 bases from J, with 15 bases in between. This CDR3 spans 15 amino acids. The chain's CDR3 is CASSYRTGRGDTQYF. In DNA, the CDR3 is TGTGCCAGCAGTTACCGGACGGGCCGGGGGGATACGCAGTATTTT.

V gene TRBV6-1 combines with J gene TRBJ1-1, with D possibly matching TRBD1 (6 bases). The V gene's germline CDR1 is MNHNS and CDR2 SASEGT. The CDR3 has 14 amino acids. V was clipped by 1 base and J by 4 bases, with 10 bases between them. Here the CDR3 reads CASSEGGGGTEAFF. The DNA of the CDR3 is TGTGCCAGCAGTGAAGGGGGAGGGGGCACTGAAGCTTTCTTT.

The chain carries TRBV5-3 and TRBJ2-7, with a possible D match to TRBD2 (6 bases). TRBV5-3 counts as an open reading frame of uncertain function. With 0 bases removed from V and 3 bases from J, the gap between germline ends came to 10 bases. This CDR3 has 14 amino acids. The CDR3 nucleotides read TGTGCCAGAAGCTTGGGCGGGGTTCACTACGAGCAGTACTTC. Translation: CARSLGGVHYEQYF.

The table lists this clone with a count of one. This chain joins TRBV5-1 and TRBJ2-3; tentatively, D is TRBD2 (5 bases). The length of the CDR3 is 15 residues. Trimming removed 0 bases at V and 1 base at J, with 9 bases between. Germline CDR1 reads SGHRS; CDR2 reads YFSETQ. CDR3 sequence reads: CASSLVGIGTDTQYF. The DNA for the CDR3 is TGCGCCAGCAGCTTGGTCGGGATCGGCACAGATACGCAGTATTTT.

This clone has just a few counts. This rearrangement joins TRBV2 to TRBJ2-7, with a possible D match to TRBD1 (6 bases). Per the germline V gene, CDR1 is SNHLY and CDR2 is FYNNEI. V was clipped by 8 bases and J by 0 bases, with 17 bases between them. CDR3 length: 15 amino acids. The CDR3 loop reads CASQKDSSSSYEQYF. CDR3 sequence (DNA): TGTGCCAGCCAAAAGGACAGTTCGAGCTCCTACGAGCAGTACTTC.

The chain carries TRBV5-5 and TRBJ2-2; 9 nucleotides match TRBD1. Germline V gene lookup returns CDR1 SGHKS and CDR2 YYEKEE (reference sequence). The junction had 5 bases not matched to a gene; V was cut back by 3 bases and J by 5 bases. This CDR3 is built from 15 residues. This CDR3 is CASSWGQGGTGELFF. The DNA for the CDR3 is TGTGCCAGCAGCTGGGGACAGGGAGGGACCGGGGAGCTGTTTTTT.

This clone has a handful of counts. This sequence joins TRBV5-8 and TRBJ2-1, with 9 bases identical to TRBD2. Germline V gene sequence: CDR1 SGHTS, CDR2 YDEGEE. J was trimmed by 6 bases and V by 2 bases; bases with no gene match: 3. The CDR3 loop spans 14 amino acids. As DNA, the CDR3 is TGTGCCAGCAGCTTCTATAGCGGGAGCAATGAGCAGTTCTTC. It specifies CASSFYSGSNEQFF.

In DNA form, the CDR3 reads TGTGCTAGTGGTTTTCCCTCTTTCTATGGCTACACCTTC. Its protein product is CASGFPSFYGYTF. The chain uses TRBV12-5 and TRBJ1-2; D remains unclear. Trimming took off 3 bases at V and 4 bases at J, with 9 bases between the two ends. Germline CDR1 reads LGHNT; CDR2 reads FRNRAP. CDR3 length: 13 residues.

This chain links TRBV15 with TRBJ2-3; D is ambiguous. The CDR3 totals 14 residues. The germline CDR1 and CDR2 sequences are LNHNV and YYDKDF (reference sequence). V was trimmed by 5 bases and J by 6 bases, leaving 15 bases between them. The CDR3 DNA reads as TGTGCCACCAGCCCGGGTACCCTCCGCGATACGCAGTATTTT. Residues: CATSPGTLRDTQYF.

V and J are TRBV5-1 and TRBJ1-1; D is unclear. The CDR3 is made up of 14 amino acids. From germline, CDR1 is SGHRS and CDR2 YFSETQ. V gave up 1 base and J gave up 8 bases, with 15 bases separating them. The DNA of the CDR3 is TGCGCCAGCAGCTTGTTGGGTGACACGGCCGAAGCTTTCTTT. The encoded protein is CASSLLGDTAEAFF.

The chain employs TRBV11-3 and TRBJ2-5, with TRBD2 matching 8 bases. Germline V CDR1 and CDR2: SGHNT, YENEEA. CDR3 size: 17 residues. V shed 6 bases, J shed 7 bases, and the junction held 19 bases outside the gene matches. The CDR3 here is CASSLGSQHSGEGTQYF. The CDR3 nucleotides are TGTGCCAGCAGTCTAGGTTCTCAACATAGCGGGGAGGGGACCCAGTACTTC.

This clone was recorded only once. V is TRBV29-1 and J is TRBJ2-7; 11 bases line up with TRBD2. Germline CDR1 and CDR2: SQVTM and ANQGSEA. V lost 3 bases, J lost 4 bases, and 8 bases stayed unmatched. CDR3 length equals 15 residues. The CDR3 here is CSVDYSGRGFYEQYF. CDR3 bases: TGCAGCGTTGACTATAGCGGGAGGGGATTTTACGAGCAGTACTTC.

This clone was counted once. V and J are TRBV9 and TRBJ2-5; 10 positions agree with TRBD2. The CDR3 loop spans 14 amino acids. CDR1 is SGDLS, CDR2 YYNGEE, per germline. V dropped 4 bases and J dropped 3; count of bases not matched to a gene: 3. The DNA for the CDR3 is TGTGCCAGCAGCTCTGGGACTAGCGAAGAGACCCAGTACTTC. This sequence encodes CASSSGTSEETQYF.

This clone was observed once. Here the CDR3 reads CASSLDLRTYEQYF. For the CDR3, the DNA is TGTGCCAGCAGCTTAGATCTTCGTACCTACGAGCAGTACTTC. J is TRBJ2-7 and V is TRBV11-2; the D is unclear. CDR1 is SGHAT and CDR2 is FQNNGV in the germline V gene. V shed 0 bases and J shed 2 bases, with 8 bases lying between them. CDR3 length equals 14 residues.

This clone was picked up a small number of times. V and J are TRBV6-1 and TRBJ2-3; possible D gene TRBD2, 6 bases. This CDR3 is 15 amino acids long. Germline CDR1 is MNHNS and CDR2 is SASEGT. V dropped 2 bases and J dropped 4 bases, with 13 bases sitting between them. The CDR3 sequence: CASSEMAGRADTQYF. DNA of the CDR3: TGTGCCAGCAGTGAAATGGCGGGAAGGGCAGATACGCAGTATTTT.

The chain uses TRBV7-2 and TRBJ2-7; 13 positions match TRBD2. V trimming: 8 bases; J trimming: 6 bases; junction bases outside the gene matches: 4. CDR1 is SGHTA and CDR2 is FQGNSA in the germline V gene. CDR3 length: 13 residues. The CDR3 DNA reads TGTGCCAGCTGCCGGACTAGCGGGAGCGAGCAGTACTTC. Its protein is CASCRTSGSEQYF.

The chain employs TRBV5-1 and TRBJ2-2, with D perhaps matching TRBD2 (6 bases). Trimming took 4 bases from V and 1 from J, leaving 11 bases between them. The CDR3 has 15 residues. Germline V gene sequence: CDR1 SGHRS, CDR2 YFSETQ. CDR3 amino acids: CASSGGTENTGELFF. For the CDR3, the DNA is TGCGCCAGCAGCGGGGGGACCGAGAACACCGGGGAGCTGTTTTTT.

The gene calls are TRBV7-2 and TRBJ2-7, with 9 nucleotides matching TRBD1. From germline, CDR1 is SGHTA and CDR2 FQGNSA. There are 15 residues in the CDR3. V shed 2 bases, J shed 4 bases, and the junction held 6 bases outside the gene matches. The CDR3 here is CASSLLTGGLYEQYF. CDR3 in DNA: TGTGCCAGCAGCTTATTAACAGGGGGCCTTTACGAGCAGTACTTC.

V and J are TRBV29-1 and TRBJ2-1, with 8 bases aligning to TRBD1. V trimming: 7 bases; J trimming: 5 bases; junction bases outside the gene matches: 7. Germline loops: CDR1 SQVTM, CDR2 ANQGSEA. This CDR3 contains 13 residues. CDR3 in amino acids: CSGRDRPNNEQFF. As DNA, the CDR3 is TGCAGCGGCCGGGACAGGCCAAACAATGAGCAGTTCTTC.

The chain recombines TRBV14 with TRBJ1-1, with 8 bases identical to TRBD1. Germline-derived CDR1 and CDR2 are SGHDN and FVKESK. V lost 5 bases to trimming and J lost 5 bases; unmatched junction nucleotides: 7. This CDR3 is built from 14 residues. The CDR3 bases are TGTGCCAGCAGCACCCAGGGGGCCGGAACTGAAGCTTTCTTT. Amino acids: CASSTQGAGTEAFF. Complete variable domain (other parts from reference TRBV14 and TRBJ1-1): EAGVTQFPSHSVIEKGQTVTLRCDPISGHDNLYWYRRVMGKEIKFLLHFVKESKQDESGMPNNRFLAERTGGTYSTLKVQPAELEDSGVYFCASSTQGAGTEAFFGQGTRLTVV.